These 2 T cell receptor beta chains came from one sample sequenced in a study of regulatory T cells in long-lasting Graves disease. Sample time point: persistent/refractory GD, antithyroid drugs over 5 years with positive TRAb. TCR sequences were obtained from RNA taken from PBMCs. Combining iRepertoire HTBI primers with Arm-PCR of CDR3 regions, the authors built TCR beta libraries. TCRdb processed the multiplex PCR reads anew with MiXCR; each CDR3 protein has one entry. The sample shows approximately 470,000 distinct CDR3 sequences, less than 25% of them seen only once. The sequencing here drew on peripheral blood mononuclear cells (PBMCs), taken when the disease was refractory, from a patient treated with antithyroid drugs. Receptor source: a female donor with Graves disease.

This clonotype was counted at least ten times. The V call is TRBV7-2, the J call TRBJ2-3, with D uncertain. This CDR3 spans 12 amino acids. Germline loops: CDR1 SGHTA, CDR2 FQGNSA. V dropped 6 bases and J dropped 6 bases, with 10 bases sitting between them. The CDR3 DNA sequence: TGTGCCAGCAGACCCCTCGCGGATACGCAGTATTTT. It is translated as CASRPLADTQYF.

The chain links TRBV19 to TRBJ2-2; 10 bases align to TRBD2. This CDR3 comprises 16 residues. After removal of 5 bases from V and 1 base from J, the junction contained 4 bases not matched to a gene. The germline gives CDR1 LNHDA, CDR2 SQIVND (reference sequence). DNA of the CDR3: TGTGCCAGTAGTTTCTTAGCGGGGGGGAACACCGGGGAGCTGTTTTTT. It translates to CASSFLAGGNTGELFF.